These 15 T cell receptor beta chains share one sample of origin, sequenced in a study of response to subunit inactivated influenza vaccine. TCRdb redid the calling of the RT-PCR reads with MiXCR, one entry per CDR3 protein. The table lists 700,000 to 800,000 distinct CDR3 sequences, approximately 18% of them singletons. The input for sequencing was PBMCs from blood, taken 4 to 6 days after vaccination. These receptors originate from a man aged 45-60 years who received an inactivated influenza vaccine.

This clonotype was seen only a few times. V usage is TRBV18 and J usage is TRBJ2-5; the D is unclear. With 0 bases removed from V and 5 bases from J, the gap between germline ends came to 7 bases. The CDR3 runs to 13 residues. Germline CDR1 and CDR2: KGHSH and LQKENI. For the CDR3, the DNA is TGTGCCAGCTCACCACCGTCAAAGGAGACCCAGTACTTC. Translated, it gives CASSPPSKETQYF. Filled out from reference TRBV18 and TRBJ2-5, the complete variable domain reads NAGVMQNPRHLVRRRGQEARLRCSPMKGHSHVYWYRQLPEEGLKFMVYLQKENIIDESGMPKERFSAEFPKEGPSILRIQQVVRGDSAAYFCASSPPSKETQYFGPGTRLLVL.

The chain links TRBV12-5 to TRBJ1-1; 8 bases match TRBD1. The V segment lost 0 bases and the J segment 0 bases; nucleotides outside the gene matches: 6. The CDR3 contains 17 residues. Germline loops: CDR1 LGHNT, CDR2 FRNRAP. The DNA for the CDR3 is TGTGCTAGTGGTTTGGTACTTCAGGGGGCAATGAACACTGAAGCTTTCTTT. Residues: CASGLVLQGAMNTEAFF. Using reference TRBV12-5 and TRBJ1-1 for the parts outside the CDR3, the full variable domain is DARVTQTPRHKVTEMGQEVTMRCQPILGHNTVFWYRQTMMQGLELLAYFRNRAPLDDSGMPKDRFSAEMPDATLATLKIQPSEPRDSAVYFCASGLVLQGAMNTEAFFGQGTRLTVV.

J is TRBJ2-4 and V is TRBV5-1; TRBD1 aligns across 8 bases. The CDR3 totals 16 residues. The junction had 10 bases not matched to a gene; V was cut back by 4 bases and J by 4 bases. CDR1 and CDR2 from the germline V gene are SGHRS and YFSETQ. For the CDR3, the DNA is TGCGCCAGCAGCGTCGGGACAGGCTCCCGTAAAAACATTCAGTACTTC. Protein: CASSVGTGSRKNIQYF. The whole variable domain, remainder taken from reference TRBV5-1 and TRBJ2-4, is KAGVTQTPRYLIKTRGQQVTLSCSPISGHRSVSWYQQTPGQGLQFLFEYFSETQRNKGNFPGRFSGRQFSNSRSEMNVSTLELGDSALYLCASSVGTGSRKNIQYFGAGTRLSVL.

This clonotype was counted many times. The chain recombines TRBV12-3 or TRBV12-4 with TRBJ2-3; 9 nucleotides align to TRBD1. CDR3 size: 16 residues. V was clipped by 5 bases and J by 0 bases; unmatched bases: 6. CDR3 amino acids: CASSTTGTGSTDTQYF. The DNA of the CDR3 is TGTGCCAGCAGTACCACCGGGACAGGGAGCACAGATACGCAGTATTTT.

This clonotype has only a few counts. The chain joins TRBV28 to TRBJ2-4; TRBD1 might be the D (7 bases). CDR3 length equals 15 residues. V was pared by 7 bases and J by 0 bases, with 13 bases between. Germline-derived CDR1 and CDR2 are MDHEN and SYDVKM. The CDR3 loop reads CASTRQGLAKNIQYF. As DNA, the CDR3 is TGTGCCAGCACTAGACAGGGACTAGCCAAAAACATTCAGTACTTC. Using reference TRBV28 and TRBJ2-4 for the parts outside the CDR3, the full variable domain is DVKVTQSSRYLVKRTGEKVFLECVQDMDHENMFWYRQDPGLGLRLIYFSYDVKMKEKGDIPEGYSVSREKKERFSLILESASTNQTSMYLCASTRQGLAKNIQYFGAGTRLSVL.

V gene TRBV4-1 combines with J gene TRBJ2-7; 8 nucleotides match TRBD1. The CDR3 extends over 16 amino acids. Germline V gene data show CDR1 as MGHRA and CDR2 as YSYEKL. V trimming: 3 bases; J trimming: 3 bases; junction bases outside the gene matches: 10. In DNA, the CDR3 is TGCGCCAGCAGCCAGGCCCCCGGGACAGGATACTACGAGCAGTACTTC. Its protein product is CASSQAPGTGYYEQYF.

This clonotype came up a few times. CDR3 in amino acids: CASSYGTLKQETQYF. CDR3 nucleotides: TGCGCCAGCAGCTACGGGACACTAAAACAAGAGACCCAGTACTTC. V gene TRBV5-1 combines with J gene TRBJ2-5; the D gene is possibly TRBD1 (6 bases). This CDR3 is built from 15 residues. In germline, CDR1 is SGHRS, CDR2 YFSETQ. With 3 bases removed from V and 2 bases from J, the gap between germline ends came to 14 bases.

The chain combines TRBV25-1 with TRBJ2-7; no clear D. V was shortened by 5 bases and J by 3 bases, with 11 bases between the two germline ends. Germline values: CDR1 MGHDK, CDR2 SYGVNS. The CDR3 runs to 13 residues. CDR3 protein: CASSQKEYYEQYF. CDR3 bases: TGTGCCAGCAGTCAAAAGGAGTACTACGAGCAGTACTTC.

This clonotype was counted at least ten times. CDR3 sequence: CASSQDRGRASYEQYF. The CDR3 DNA sequence: TGCGCCAGCAGCCAAGATAGAGGGAGGGCCTCCTACGAGCAGTACTTC. The rearrangement links TRBV4-3 to TRBJ2-7, with TRBD2 matching over 7 bases. The V segment lost 0 bases and the J segment 0 bases; nucleotides outside the gene matches: 5. CDR1 LGHNA and CDR2 YSLEER come from the germline V gene. The CDR3 is 16 amino acids.

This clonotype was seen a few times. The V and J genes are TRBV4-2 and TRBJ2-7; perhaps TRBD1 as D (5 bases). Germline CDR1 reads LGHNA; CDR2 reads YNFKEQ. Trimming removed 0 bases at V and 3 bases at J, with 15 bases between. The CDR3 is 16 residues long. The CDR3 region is CASSQEATRTNYEQYF. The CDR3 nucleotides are TGTGCCAGCAGCCAAGAAGCCACGAGGACAAACTACGAGCAGTACTTC.

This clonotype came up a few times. In DNA, the CDR3 is TGTGCCACCAGCAGAGACGGGAGGGCCGCAGATACGCAGTATTTT. Amino acid sequence: CATSRDGRAADTQYF. This chain uses TRBV15 with TRBJ2-3; 8 bases fit TRBD2. V gave up 0 bases and J gave up 4 bases; unmatched junction bases: 3. CDR1 and CDR2 from the germline V gene are LNHNV and YYDKDF (reference sequence). The CDR3 loop spans 15 amino acids.

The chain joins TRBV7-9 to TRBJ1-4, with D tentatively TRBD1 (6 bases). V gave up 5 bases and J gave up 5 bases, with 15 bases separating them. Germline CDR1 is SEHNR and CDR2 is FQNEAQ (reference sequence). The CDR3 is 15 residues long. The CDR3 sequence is CASSPPGQLNEKLFF. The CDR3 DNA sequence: TGTGCCAGCAGCCCGCCAGGACAGTTGAATGAAAAACTGTTTTTT.

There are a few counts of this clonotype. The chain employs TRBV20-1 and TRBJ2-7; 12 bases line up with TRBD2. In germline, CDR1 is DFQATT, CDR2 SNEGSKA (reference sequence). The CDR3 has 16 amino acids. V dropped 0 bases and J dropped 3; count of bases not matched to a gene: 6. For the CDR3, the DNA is TGCAGTGCTAGAGATTGGGGACTAGCGGGCTGCTACGAGCAGTACTTC. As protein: CSARDWGLAGCYEQYF.

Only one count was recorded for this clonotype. This CDR3 is CASSRQTNSGYTF. CDR3 bases: TGTGCCAGCAGCCGACAGACGAATAGTGGCTACACCTTC. The V call is TRBV7-9, the J call TRBJ1-2; D may be TRBD1 (5 bases). This CDR3 is 13 amino acids long. The V gene lost 5 bases and the J gene lost 7 bases, with 14 bases spanning the gap. Germline loops: CDR1 SEHNR, CDR2 FQNEAQ (reference sequence).

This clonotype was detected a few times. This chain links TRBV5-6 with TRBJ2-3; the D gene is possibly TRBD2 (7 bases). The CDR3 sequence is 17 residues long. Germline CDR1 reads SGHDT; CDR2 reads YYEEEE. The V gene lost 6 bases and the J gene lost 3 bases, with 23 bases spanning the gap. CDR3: CASNQPARRGLTDTQYF. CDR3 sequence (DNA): TGTGCCAGCAACCAGCCAGCCCGGCGGGGGCTAACAGATACGCAGTATTTT. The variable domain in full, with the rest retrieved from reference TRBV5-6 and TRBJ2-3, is DAGVTQSPTHLIKTRGQQVTLRCSPKSGHDTVSWYQQALGQGPQFIFQYYEEEERQRGNFPDRFSGHQFPNYSSELNVNALLLGDSALYLCASNQPARRGLTDTQYFGPGTRLTVL.